Presented here are 27 T cell receptor beta chains from one specimen sequenced in a study of regulatory T cells in long-lasting Graves disease. As for time point: newly diagnosed GD, antithyroid drugs for less than 3 months. PBMC-derived RNA was used for the TCR library. Through Arm-PCR of CDR3 regions and iRepertoire HTBI primers, TCR beta libraries were built. TCRdb reprocessed the multiplex PCR reads with MiXCR, giving one entry per CDR3 protein. Of a few hundred thousand distinct CDR3 sequences listed, 15% to 20% were seen once; the top ten hold around 15%. This same sample was also taken into another study, of T cells in Graves' hyperthyroidism and ophthalmopathy.

This sample comprised peripheral blood mononuclear cells (PBMCs), obtained at new diagnosis, from a patient treated with antithyroid drugs. The source of these receptors is a woman between 25 and 40 years old with Graves disease.

This clonotype appeared many times. This chain connects TRBV3-1 to TRBJ1-1; D not resolved. Germline assignment: CDR1 LGHDT and CDR2 YNNKEL (reference sequence). The V end was cut by 1 base, the J end by 2 bases, with 11 bases between. This CDR3 is built from 15 residues. The CDR3 loop is CASSQGRAYNTEAFF. The CDR3 DNA reads as TGTGCCAGCAGCCAAGGGAGGGCTTACAACACTGAAGCTTTCTTT.

This clonotype was found many times. V is TRBV6-1 and J is TRBJ1-4; no reliable D call. Germline CDR1 reads MNHNS; CDR2 reads SASEGT. The CDR3 consists of 14 residues. Trimming took 5 bases from V and 0 from J, leaving 7 bases between them. The CDR3 loop is CASSQPATNEKLFF. CDR3 nucleotide sequence: TGTGCCAGCAGTCAACCGGCAACTAATGAAAAACTGTTTTTT.

This chain uses TRBV5-1 with TRBJ2-1; 8 bases align to TRBD2. The CDR3 loop spans 14 amino acids. V trimming: 5 bases; J trimming: 8 bases; junction bases outside the gene matches: 9. From germline, CDR1 is SGHRS and CDR2 YFSETQ. In nucleotides, the CDR3 is TGCGCCAGCAGACCCAGCGGGGGCCGAGATGAGCAGTTCTTC. Translation: CASRPSGGRDEQFF.

The chain joins TRBV4-2 to TRBJ2-2; possibly TRBD1 or TRBD2 for D (6 bases each). Germline V lookup: CDR1 LGHNA, CDR2 YNFKEQ. Trimming took 4 bases from V and 3 from J, leaving 12 bases between them. CDR3 size: 15 residues. The CDR3 loop is CASSPHREDTGELFF. The DNA of the CDR3 is TGTGCCAGCAGCCCTCACAGGGAGGACACCGGGGAGCTGTTTTTT.

This clonotype was observed many times. This rearrangement joins TRBV27 to TRBJ2-1; 7 nucleotides agree with TRBD1. The CDR3 sequence is 14 residues long. With V trimmed by 5 bases and J by 6 bases, 7 bases remained unmatched. Germline values: CDR1 MNHEY, CDR2 SMNVEV (reference sequence). CDR3 amino acids: CASSRTGAINEQFF. CDR3 bases: TGTGCCAGCAGTCGGACAGGTGCCATCAATGAGCAGTTCTTC.

The chain is built from TRBV30 and TRBJ2-1; a possible D gene is TRBD2 (6 bases). CDR1 and CDR2 from the germline V gene are GTSNPN and SVGIG (reference sequence). This CDR3 has 16 amino acids. V shed 4 bases and J shed 8 bases, with 24 bases lying between them. CDR3 amino acids: CAWKGSGVSPRDEQFF. The DNA for the CDR3 is TGTGCCTGGAAGGGATCGGGAGTCTCCCCCCGCGATGAGCAGTTCTTC.

This clonotype was recorded many times. The chain carries TRBV7-2 and TRBJ1-1; D gene ambiguous. The CDR3 is 14 residues long. V lost 7 bases and J 2 bases, leaving 14 bases between the germline ends. Germline V lookup: CDR1 SGHTA, CDR2 FQGNSA. In DNA form, the CDR3 reads TGTGCCAGCACCCTTACAGACAAAAACACTGAAGCTTTCTTT. Amino acid sequence: CASTLTDKNTEAFF.

The rearrangement links TRBV28 to TRBJ1-2; unclear D gene. V lost 4 bases to trimming and J lost 8 bases, with 11 bases between them. CDR3 length: 12 amino acids. Germline V gene sequence: CDR1 MDHEN, CDR2 SYDVKM. This CDR3 is CASSSSAGGYTF. The CDR3 region has the DNA TGTGCCAGCAGTTCCTCGGCGGGAGGCTACACCTTC.

At least ten counts were recorded for this clonotype. The chain carries TRBV4-1 and TRBJ1-1, with 8 bases lining up with TRBD1. In germline, CDR1 is MGHRA, CDR2 YSYEKL. The CDR3 is made up of 14 amino acids. After removal of 4 bases from V and 8 bases from J, the junction contained 9 bases not matched to a gene. CDR3 bases: TGCGCCAGCAGCCGATGGTCACAGGGGGACGAAGCTTTCTTT. Amino acid sequence: CASSRWSQGDEAFF.

This clonotype was found many times. The gene calls are TRBV7-3 and TRBJ2-1, with 10 bases identical to TRBD2. The length of the CDR3 is 16 residues. The germline gives CDR1 SGHTA, CDR2 FQGTGA. V was clipped by 5 bases and J by 8 bases; unmatched bases: 12. The CDR3 nucleotides read TGTGCCAGCAGCCACCAGCGGGGGGGTGCTAAAGATGAGCAGTTCTTC. Protein sequence: CASSHQRGGAKDEQFF. The variable domain in full, completed from reference TRBV7-3 and TRBJ2-1, reads GAGVSQTPSNKVTEKGKYVELRCDPISGHTALYWYRQSLGQGPEFLIYFQGTGAADDSGLPNDRFFAVRPEGSVSTLKIQRTERGDSAVYLCASSHQRGGAKDEQFFGPGTRLTVL.

Ten or more counts support this clonotype. The chain couples TRBV18 to TRBJ1-1; a possible D gene is TRBD1 (5 bases). The CDR3 has 14 residues. CDR1 and CDR2 from the germline V gene are KGHSH and LQKENI. V was cut by 3 bases and J by 1 base, with 9 bases left in between. CDR3 DNA: TGTGCCAGCTCACCCTCTACAGGGAACACTGAAGCTTTCTTT. Its translation is CASSPSTGNTEAFF. The variable domain in full, completed from reference TRBV18 and TRBJ1-1, reads NAGVMQNPRHLVRRRGQEARLRCSPMKGHSHVYWYRQLPEEGLKFMVYLQKENIIDESGMPKERFSAEFPKEGPSILRIQQVVRGDSAAYFCASSPSTGNTEAFFGQGTRLTVV.

The chain couples TRBV5-1 to TRBJ2-2, with TRBD1 matching 9 bases. The germline V gene has CDR1 SGHRS and CDR2 YFSETQ. V lost 4 bases and J lost 6; bases outside the gene matches: 10. The CDR3 contains 16 residues. The CDR3 bases are TGCGCCAGCAGCCCCCGGACAGGGGTTGGTTCCGGGGAGCTGTTTTTT. Translation: CASSPRTGVGSGELFF.

This clonotype was counted many times. Written as DNA, the CDR3 is TGCAGCGTTGAGGGGACCTCCTACGAGCAGTACTTC. Residues: CSVEGTSYEQYF. The chain joins TRBV29-1 to TRBJ2-7; D may match TRBD1 or TRBD2 (5 bases each). The CDR3 runs to 12 residues. CDR1 and CDR2 from the germline V gene are SQVTM and ANQGSEA. V was shortened by 3 bases and J by 0 bases, with 6 bases between the two germline ends.

This clonotype occurred many times. This chain links TRBV4-1 with TRBJ1-1; TRBD1 matches 8 bases. The CDR3 spans 16 residues. Germline CDR1 reads MGHRA; CDR2 reads YSYEKL. V dropped 1 base and J dropped 1; count of bases not matched to a gene: 5. As DNA, the CDR3 is TGCGCCAGCAGCCAAGTCGCCGGGACAGGGAACACTGAAGCTTTCTTT. This sequence encodes CASSQVAGTGNTEAFF.

The sample holds a few counts of this clonotype. The chain links TRBV6-2 or TRBV6-3 to TRBJ2-7; D may correspond to TRBD1 or TRBD2 (5 bases each). The CDR3 sequence is 12 residues long. From germline, CDR1 is MNHEY and CDR2 SVGEGT. The V and J ends lost 8 bases and 2 bases respectively, with 10 bases between them. CDR3 coding DNA: TGTGCCAGCGGGACCGATACCTACGAGCAGTACTTC. The encoded protein is CASGTDTYEQYF.

This clonotype was recorded a few times. This clone may be a read error of a much larger clone one base away. The chain carries TRBV6-5 and TRBJ1-1, with D uncertain. The CDR3 covers 15 residues. Germline assignment: CDR1 MNHEY and CDR2 SVGAGI. Trimming shortened V by 4 bases and J by 4 bases, and 16 bases separated the two germline ends. The CDR3 DNA is TGTGCCAGCAGTTCTCTACCAACCTTGAGCACTGAAGCTTTCTTT. Protein sequence: CASSSLPTLSTEAFF.

This clonotype was picked up many times. The genes are TRBV7-2 and TRBJ2-5, with TRBD1 matching 11 bases. This CDR3 has 13 amino acids. Trimming took 5 bases from V and 4 from J; bases not matched to a gene: 0. Germline V gene data show CDR1 as SGHTA and CDR2 as FQGNSA. CDR3 DNA sequence: TGTGCCAGCAGCGGGACAGGGGGAGAGACCCAGTACTTC. Its protein product is CASSGTGGETQYF.

This clonotype was seen at least ten times. CDR3 protein: CASSRYRDEENTEAFF. The CDR3 DNA sequence: TGTGCCAGCAGCCGCTACAGGGATGAGGAGAACACTGAAGCTTTCTTT. This chain links TRBV6-2 or TRBV6-3 with TRBJ1-1; possibly TRBD1 for D (6 bases). Per the germline V gene, CDR1 is MNHEY and CDR2 is SVGEGT. V lost 6 bases to trimming and J lost 1 base, with 18 bases between them. The CDR3 loop spans 16 amino acids.

This clonotype was recorded many times. The gene calls are TRBV20-1 and TRBJ2-3; TRBD1 is a possible D gene (6 bases). The V gene's germline CDR1 is DFQATT and CDR2 SNEGSKA (reference sequence). Trimming cost V 4 bases and J 2 bases, with 13 bases left between them. The CDR3 runs to 14 residues. In DNA form, the CDR3 reads TGCAGTGCTACCAGGGGCGAAATCACAGATACGCAGTATTTT. Its protein product is CSATRGEITDTQYF.

This clonotype was observed at least ten times. This rearrangement joins TRBV4-1 to TRBJ2-1; TRBD1 is a possible D gene (6 bases). The CDR3 runs to 16 residues. The V gene's germline CDR1 is MGHRA and CDR2 YSYEKL. Trimming cost V 6 bases and J 5 bases, with 20 bases left between them. In nucleotides, the CDR3 is TGCGCCAGCAGAGGATCCGGGACACCCAGGGACAATGAGCAGTTCTTC. It yields the protein CASRGSGTPRDNEQFF.

This clonotype was observed many times. This chain joins TRBV2 and TRBJ2-2; D is unclear. V shed 7 bases and J shed 1 base, with 7 bases lying between them. The CDR3 spans 13 residues. Germline values: CDR1 SNHLY, CDR2 FYNNEI. CDR3 protein: CASNWVNTGELFF. The CDR3 DNA reads TGTGCCAGCAATTGGGTGAACACCGGGGAGCTGTTTTTT.

This chain uses TRBV14 with TRBJ2-1; D remains unclear. Germline-derived CDR1 and CDR2 are SGHDN and FVKESK. Trimming pared 4 bases from V and 0 bases from J, leaving 7 bases between. The CDR3 is made up of 14 amino acids. CDR3 loop: CASSPDHSYNEQFF. CDR3 DNA sequence: TGTGCCAGCAGCCCGGATCACTCCTACAATGAGCAGTTCTTC.

This clonotype was found many times. V gene TRBV27 combines with J gene TRBJ1-1; D gene unclear. V was trimmed by 0 bases and J by 3 bases, leaving 17 bases between them. The CDR3 covers 17 residues. Germline CDR1 reads MNHEY; CDR2 reads SMNVEV (reference sequence). The CDR3 loop is CASSLSSVGPADTEAFF. As DNA, the CDR3 is TGTGCCAGCAGTTTATCGTCTGTGGGCCCGGCGGACACTGAAGCTTTCTTT.

The chain recombines TRBV12-3 or TRBV12-4 with TRBJ1-2; 7 bases agree with TRBD1. The CDR3 totals 15 residues. V lost 5 bases and J lost 0; bases outside the gene matches: 6. The CDR3 region is CASSPAGQANYGYTF. The CDR3 DNA reads as TGTGCCAGCAGTCCCGCCGGACAGGCTAACTATGGCTACACCTTC.

This clonotype was seen more than once but under ten times. The rearrangement uses TRBV4-1 and TRBJ1-5; TRBD1 might be the D (6 bases). In germline, CDR1 is MGHRA, CDR2 YSYEKL. Trimming shortened V by 1 base and J by 0 bases, and 10 bases separated the two germline ends. There are 16 residues in the CDR3. The CDR3: CASSQGTANSNQPQHF. The CDR3 DNA sequence: TGCGCCAGCAGCCAAGGGACAGCTAATAGCAATCAGCCCCAGCATTTT.

Ten or more counts support this clonotype. The CDR3 reads CASKRGGMSTEAFF. CDR3 sequence (DNA): TGCGCCAGCAAGAGGGGGGGTATGTCCACTGAAGCTTTCTTT. This sequence joins TRBV10-2 and TRBJ1-1, with a possible D match to TRBD1 (6 bases). V lost 7 bases, J lost 4 bases, and 16 bases lay in between. CDR1 is WSHSY, CDR2 SAAADI, per germline. This CDR3 is built from 14 residues.

This clonotype was seen many times. This chain joins TRBV20-1 and TRBJ1-4; D perhaps matches TRBD1 (6 bases). V was cut by 0 bases and J by 6 bases, with 14 bases left in between. Germline-derived CDR1 and CDR2 are DFQATT and SNEGSKA (reference sequence). CDR3 size: 15 residues. The CDR3 reads CSARDSGHWDEKLFF. The CDR3 DNA reads as TGCAGTGCTAGAGATTCGGGACATTGGGATGAAAAACTGTTTTTT.